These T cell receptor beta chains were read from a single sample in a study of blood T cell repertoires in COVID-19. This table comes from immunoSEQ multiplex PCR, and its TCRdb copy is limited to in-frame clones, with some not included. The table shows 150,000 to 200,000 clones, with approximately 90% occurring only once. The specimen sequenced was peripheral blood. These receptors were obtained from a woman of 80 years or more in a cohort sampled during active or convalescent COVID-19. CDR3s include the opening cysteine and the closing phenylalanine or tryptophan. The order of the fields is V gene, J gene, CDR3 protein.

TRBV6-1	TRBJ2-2	CASRPTHTGELFF
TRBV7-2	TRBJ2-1	CASSFRDISYNEQFF
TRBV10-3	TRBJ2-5	CAISAGLARQETQYF
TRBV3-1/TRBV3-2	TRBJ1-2	CASSQGQGHYGYTF
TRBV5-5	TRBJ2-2	CASLRPGQGLTGELFF
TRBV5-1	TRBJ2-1	CASSTSGTNEQFF
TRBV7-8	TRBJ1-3	CASSKSGNTIYF
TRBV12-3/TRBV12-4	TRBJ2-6	CASSLSGANVLTF
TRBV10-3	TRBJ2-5	CAEPRWTSGRQKTQYF
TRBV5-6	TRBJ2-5	CASSLTGTRSEGLRETQYF
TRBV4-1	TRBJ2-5	CASSQDRVLAGQTGTQYF
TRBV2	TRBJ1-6	CASSLDREGNSPLHF
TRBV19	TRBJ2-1	CASEEGRDEQFF
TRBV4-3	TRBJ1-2	CASSQGTGTTNYGYTF
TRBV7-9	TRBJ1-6	CASSSGRGNSPLHF
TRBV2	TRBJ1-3	CASSESGVSGSGNTIYF
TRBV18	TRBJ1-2	CASSSGTDNYGYTF
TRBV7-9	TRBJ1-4	CASSVSGGKNEKLFF
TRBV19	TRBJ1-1	CASSILSGNMNTEAFF
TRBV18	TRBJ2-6	CASSAGGYPGANVLTF
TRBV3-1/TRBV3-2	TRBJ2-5	CASSQGGLAGGETQYF
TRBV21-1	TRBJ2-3	CASSKEDDRVIIADTQYF
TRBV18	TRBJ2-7	CASSPGTSGENYEQYF
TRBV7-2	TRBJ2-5	CASSFGIQETQYF
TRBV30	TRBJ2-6	CAWSRKGLDSGANVLTF
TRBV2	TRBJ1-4	CASMSSTNEKLFF
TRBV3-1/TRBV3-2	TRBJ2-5	CASSQVGSGRRKTQYF
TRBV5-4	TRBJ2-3	CATLGGGAGDTQYF
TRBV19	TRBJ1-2	CASSTGHAMGYGYTF
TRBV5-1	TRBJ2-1	CASSVYQGYNEQFF
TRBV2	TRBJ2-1	CASSEALRWGVANEQFF